One and the same sample provided the 24 T cell receptor beta chains below, sequenced in a study of OX40 agonist ivuxolimab in advanced cancers. Using immunoSEQ multiplex PCR, the repertoire was profiled, and TCRdb retains in-frame clones only, with some absent. The data contain tens of thousands of clones, around nine tenths of them singletons. The source was CD4+ or CD8+ T cells sorted from blood, collected in a trial of the OX40 agonist ivuxolimab. The receptor source for this set is an adult with an advanced solid tumor such as melanoma, head and neck, liver or kidney cancer.

The CDR3 bases are TGTGCCAGCAGCGATTCCGGTTTAGAGCAGTACTTC. Protein sequence: CASSDSGLEQYF. The rearrangement joins TRBV6-4 to TRBJ2-7; D gene ambiguous. This CDR3 is 12 amino acids long. V lost 6 bases, J lost 7 bases, and 13 bases lay in between. Germline-derived CDR1 and CDR2 are MRHNA and SNTAGT.

The chain combines TRBV7-3 with TRBJ1-1; D is unclear. The ends were cut back, 7 bases at V and 1 base at J, with 10 bases in the middle. The germline V gene encodes CDR1 SGHTA and CDR2 FQGTGA. The CDR3 consists of 13 residues. Written as DNA, the CDR3 is TGTGCCAGCACCCTCGGTGAGAACACTGAAGCTTTCTTT. Translated: CASTLGENTEAFF.

This chain joins TRBV15 and TRBJ2-7; 11 bases align to TRBD1. J lost 2 bases, V lost 2 bases, and 5 bases had no gene match. Germline loops: CDR1 LNHNV, CDR2 YYDKDF (reference sequence). This CDR3 is built from 16 residues. CDR3 sequence reads: CATSRPGTGGPYEQYF. The CDR3 DNA follows: TGTGCCACCAGCAGACCCGGGACAGGGGGTCCCTACGAGCAGTACTTC.

V usage is TRBV10-2 and J usage is TRBJ2-7; 7 bases are a match to TRBD2. J gave up 5 bases and V 6 bases, and 4 bases lay outside the gene matches. Germline CDR1 reads WSHSY; CDR2 reads SAAADI. This CDR3 has 12 amino acids. The CDR3 loop reads CASRGGEHEQYF. The CDR3 nucleotides are TGCGCCAGCAGGGGAGGGGAACACGAGCAGTACTTC.

The chain is built from TRBV6-5 and TRBJ2-3; D possibly matches TRBD1 or TRBD2 (5 bases each). Per the germline V gene, CDR1 is MNHEY and CDR2 is SVGAGI. The CDR3 is 15 amino acids. Deletions cut 1 base from V and 5 bases from J, with 13 bases between. The CDR3 bases are TGTGCCAGCAGTTACTTCCCGGGGCTGGGAGATACGCAGTATTTT. Translating it yields CASSYFPGLGDTQYF.

This sequence joins TRBV11-3 and TRBJ2-7; D is perhaps TRBD2 (5 bases). The CDR3 extends over 16 amino acids. The V end lost 1 base, the J end lost 1 base, and 14 bases lay between the germline ends. In germline, CDR1 is SGHNT, CDR2 YENEEA. CDR3 bases: TGTGCCAGCAGCTTAGCCCCTAGCTCCAGATCCTACGAGCAGTACTTC. Its protein product is CASSLAPSSRSYEQYF.

This sequence joins TRBV7-8 and TRBJ2-7, with 7 bases lining up with TRBD1. The CDR3 spans 13 residues. Germline V CDR1 and CDR2: SGHVS, FQNEAQ. The ends lost 5 bases at V and 0 bases at J; junction bases unmatched: 1. CDR3 nucleotide sequence: TGTGCCAGCAGCAACAGGGGCTCCTACGAGCAGTACTTC. Translation gives CASSNRGSYEQYF.

The chain joins TRBV11-2 to TRBJ2-7; D unclear. The CDR3 has 11 residues. V lost 4 bases and J lost 2, with 3 bases in between. Germline loops: CDR1 SGHAT, CDR2 FQNNGV. CDR3 sequence (DNA): TGTGCCAGCAGCTCTGCCTACGAGCAGTACTTC. Translation: CASSSAYEQYF.

The gene calls are TRBV29-1 and TRBJ2-7; tentatively, D is TRBD2 (6 bases). The V gene's germline CDR1 is SQVTM and CDR2 ANQGSEA. The CDR3 length is 13 residues. V shed 5 bases and J shed 0 bases, with 11 bases lying between them. The CDR3 sequence: CSVIAVTSYEQYF. The CDR3 coding sequence is TGCAGCGTTATAGCGGTAACCTCCTACGAGCAGTACTTC.

Concerning this clone itself: At one end the junction does not follow the germline gene, possibly because of a read error. The chain is built from TRBV6-4 and TRBJ2-1; weak D call: TRBD1 (5 bases). CDR1 is MRHNA, CDR2 SNTAGT, per germline. The CDR3 runs 13 residues. The CDR3 sequence is CASSDNKDSSRLF. DNA for the CDR3: TGTGCCAGCAGTGATAATAAAGACAGCAGTCGGCTCTTC.

The genes are TRBV6-4 and TRBJ1-2; TRBD1 might be the D (6 bases). The CDR3 extends over 15 amino acids. V was clipped by 6 bases and J by 4 bases, with 18 bases between them. Germline assignment: CDR1 MRHNA and CDR2 SNTAGT. The chain's CDR3 is CASSVIGTPFYGYTF. In DNA, the CDR3 is TGTGCCAGCAGCGTGATCGGGACACCCTTCTATGGCTACACCTTC.

The genes are TRBV11-2 and TRBJ2-5; D is possibly TRBD1 or TRBD2 (5 bases each). Germline values: CDR1 SGHAT, CDR2 FQNNGV. The CDR3 runs to 15 residues. Trimming pared 4 bases from V and 5 bases from J, leaving 17 bases between. In nucleotides, the CDR3 is TGTGCCAGCAGCTCAGCACCGGGACCTGGGGAGACCCAGTACTTC. Translated: CASSSAPGPGETQYF.

The chain carries TRBV28 and TRBJ1-5; D not resolved. Germline V gene data show CDR1 as MDHEN and CDR2 as SYDVKM. This CDR3 has 16 residues. The V gene lost 3 bases and the J gene lost 4 bases, with 16 bases spanning the gap. CDR3 sequence (DNA): TGTGCCAGCAGTTTTTTTCCCGGTGTAGGGAATCAGCCCCAGCATTTT. It yields the protein CASSFFPGVGNQPQHF.

The V gene is TRBV21-1, the J gene TRBJ2-5; the table's D call, TRBD2, has no DNA check behind it. TRBV21-1 is marked as a pseudogene. CDR3 size: 13 residues. The CDR3, as DNA: TGTGCCAGCAGCAAACGGGGGCAAGAGACCCAGTACTTC. Amino acid sequence: CASSKRGQETQYF.

The rearrangement uses TRBV6-5 and TRBJ2-3; perhaps TRBD1 as D (6 bases). V was pared by 3 bases and J by 4 bases, with 8 bases between. CDR1 MNHEY and CDR2 SVGAGI come from the germline V gene. The CDR3 contains 13 residues. The CDR3 region is CASSYTGPDTQYF. CDR3 sequence (DNA): TGTGCCAGCAGTTATACAGGGCCAGATACGCAGTATTTT.

CDR3 nucleotides: TGTGCCTGGAACGGGGGGGGAACTGAAGCTTTCTTT. Its protein is CAWNGGGTEAFF. V gene TRBV30 combines with J gene TRBJ1-1; TRBD1 might be the D (5 bases). This CDR3 spans 12 amino acids. The germline V gene encodes CDR1 GTSNPN and CDR2 SVGIG (reference sequence). V was pared by 4 bases and J by 5 bases, with 11 bases between.

The chain is built from TRBV6-5 and TRBJ2-1; a possible D gene is TRBD1 (6 bases). V was shortened by 6 bases and J by 3 bases, with 15 bases between the two germline ends. The CDR3 spans 15 residues. The germline V gene encodes CDR1 MNHEY and CDR2 SVGAGI. CDR3 loop: CASSSDRLYYNEQFF. The CDR3 DNA sequence: TGTGCCAGCAGCTCCGACAGGTTGTACTACAATGAGCAGTTCTTC.

This chain links TRBV4-2 with TRBJ2-1; possibly TRBD1 for D (6 bases). The length of the CDR3 is 13 residues. Germline V CDR1 and CDR2: LGHNA, YNFKEQ. V lost 5 bases to trimming and J lost 9 bases, with 14 bases between them. DNA of the CDR3: TGTGCCAGCAGCGTAACAGGGCCCTCTGAGCAGTTCTTC. It yields the protein CASSVTGPSEQFF.

V gene TRBV28 combines with J gene TRBJ1-5; 11 bases line up with TRBD1. From germline, CDR1 is MDHEN and CDR2 SYDVKM. The CDR3 consists of 14 residues. V shed 9 bases and J 5 bases; nucleotides not matched to a gene: 6. CDR3 sequence: CASFPGQGDQPQHF. In DNA form, the CDR3 reads TGTGCCAGTTTCCCGGGACAGGGGGATCAGCCCCAGCATTTT.

V and J are TRBV27 and TRBJ2-7, with 8 bases lining up with TRBD2. From germline, CDR1 is MNHEY and CDR2 SMNVEV (reference sequence). The CDR3 is made up of 16 amino acids. V lost 0 bases and J lost 2; bases outside the gene matches: 6. CDR3 residues: CASSLSSSGSPYEQYF. CDR3 DNA sequence: TGTGCCAGCAGTTTATCTAGCAGCGGGAGTCCCTACGAGCAGTACTTC.

This clone has just one count. V and J are TRBV5-1 and TRBJ2-3, with D possibly TRBD1 on 5 matching bases. CDR1 SGHRS and CDR2 YFSETQ come from the germline V gene. Trimming pared 3 bases from V and 5 bases from J, leaving 13 bases between. The CDR3 runs to 14 residues. The CDR3 here is CASSSPGFIDTQYF. The CDR3, as DNA: TGCGCCAGCAGCTCCCCAGGGTTTATAGATACGCAGTATTTT.

The CDR3 DNA sequence: TGTGCCAGTAGTATAGGATTTCGGGGAACTGGAAACACCATATATTTT. Translation: CASSIGFRGTGNTIYF. The chain joins TRBV19 to TRBJ1-3; D is uncertain. V shed 1 base and J shed 2 bases, with 12 bases lying between them. Germline V gene data show CDR1 as LNHDA and CDR2 as SQIVND (reference sequence). CDR3 length equals 16 residues.

The chain joins TRBV2 to TRBJ2-7; 8 bases are a match to TRBD1. J gave up 1 base and V 5 bases, and 4 bases lay outside the gene matches. Germline V gene sequence: CDR1 SNHLY, CDR2 FYNNEI. CDR3 size: 14 residues. CDR3 residues: CASSLRDRSYEQYF. The CDR3, as DNA: TGTGCCAGCAGTCTCCGGGACAGGTCCTACGAGCAGTACTTC.

J is TRBJ2-4 and V is TRBV11-2, with D possibly being TRBD2 (5 bases). V was trimmed by 5 bases and J by 5 bases, leaving 13 bases between them. The CDR3 is made up of 14 amino acids. Germline V gene sequence: CDR1 SGHAT, CDR2 FQNNGV. The CDR3 DNA is TGTGCCAGCAGCCACCCGATGCGGGAAAACATTCAGTACTTC. Encoded protein: CASSHPMRENIQYF.